The source of this TCR beta chain is a study of T cells in Graves' hyperthyroidism and ophthalmopathy. This clonotype was counted a few times. Its antigen remains unidentified. Germline V gives CDR1 KGHSH, CDR2 LQKENI. The CDR3 is 18 amino acids. Unmatched junction bases numbered 17, after V lost 4 bases and J lost 4 bases. Researchers took RNA transcripts and amplified the TCR beta CDR3 regions from them. In the first-round RT-PCR of the TCR CDR3, the HTBI primer set was used. TCRdb redid the calling of the multiplex PCR reads with MiXCR, one entry per CDR3 protein. The table lists approximately 700,000 distinct CDR3 sequences, roughly 15% of them singletons, with roughly 8% in the top ten. Graves' hyperthyroidism without ophthalmopathy progression within 18 months was termed stable. Clinical symptoms, serum thyroxine, TRAb, thyroid ultrasound and orbital computed tomography established diagnosis. Study-level results: Blood held most thyroid clonotypes expanded above 0.001 frequency.

The V and J genes are TRBV18 and TRBJ1-2; the match to TRBD1 covers 8 bases. Sample: blood. The TCR comes from a man aged 18 to 29 with Graves' hyperthyroidism. The CDR3: CASSHLAIRDRSFYGYTF. Written as DNA, the CDR3 is TGTGCCAGCTCACATCTCGCCATCCGGGACAGGTCATTCTATGGCTACACCTTC.